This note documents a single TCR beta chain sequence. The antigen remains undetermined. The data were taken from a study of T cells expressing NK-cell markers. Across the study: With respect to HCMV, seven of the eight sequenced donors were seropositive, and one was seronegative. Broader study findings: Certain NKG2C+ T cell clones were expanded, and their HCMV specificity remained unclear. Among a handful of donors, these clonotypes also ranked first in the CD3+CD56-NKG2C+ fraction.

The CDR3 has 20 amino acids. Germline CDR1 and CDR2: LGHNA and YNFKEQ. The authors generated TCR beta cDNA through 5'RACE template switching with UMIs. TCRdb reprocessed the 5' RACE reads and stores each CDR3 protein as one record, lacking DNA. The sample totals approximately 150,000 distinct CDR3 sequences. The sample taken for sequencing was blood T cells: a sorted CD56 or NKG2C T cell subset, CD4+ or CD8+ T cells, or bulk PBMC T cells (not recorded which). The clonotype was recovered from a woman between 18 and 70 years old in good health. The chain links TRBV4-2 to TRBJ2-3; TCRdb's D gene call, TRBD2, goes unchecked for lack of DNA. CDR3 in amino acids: CASSQEGLAGGPWVTDTQYF.